The 8 T cell receptor beta chains below were found in one sample sequenced in a study of T cells expressing NK-cell markers. TCRdb reprocessed the 5' RACE reads and reports one entry per CDR3 protein, with no DNA. Seen in this sample are 350,000 to 400,000 distinct CDR3 sequences; the ten most common clones hold around 10%. Sequencing was done on a sample of blood T cells: a sorted CD56 or NKG2C T cell subset, CD4+ or CD8+ T cells, or bulk PBMC T cells (not recorded which). Source of these receptors: a woman in her forties or fifties in good health.

V usage is TRBV11-3 and J usage is TRBJ2-1; the D gene TCRdb calls, TRBD1, cannot be checked with no DNA. This CDR3 spans 15 amino acids. The germline gives CDR1 SGHNT, CDR2 YENEEA. CDR3 region: CASSQGPLSYNEQFF.

The chain joins TRBV9 to TRBJ2-3. Germline CDR1 is SGDLS and CDR2 is YYNGEE. The CDR3 loop spans 15 amino acids. The CDR3 protein is CASSVDGVSTDTQYF.

The chain combines TRBV3-1 with TRBJ1-5; the D call of TRBD1 rests on TCRdb alone, since no DNA is present to check it. Germline V gene lookup returns CDR1 LGHDT and CDR2 YNNKEL (reference sequence). This CDR3 comprises 15 residues. This CDR3 reads CASSLGRGRGQPQHF. Full variable domain (outside the CDR3, taken from reference TRBV3-1 and TRBJ1-5): DTAVSQTPKYLVTQMGNDKSIKCEQNLGHDTMYWYKQDSKKFLKIMFSYNNKELIINETVPNRFSPKSPDKAHLNLHINSLELGDSAVYFCASSLGRGRGQPQHFGDGTRLSIL.

This chain links TRBV29-1 with TRBJ2-7; without DNA, the TCRdb call of TRBD2 cannot be checked. The CDR3 spans 15 residues. Looked up from germline, CDR1 is SQVTM and CDR2 is ANQGSEA. The CDR3 region is CSVGTSGRSSYEQYF.

This chain uses TRBV10-1 with TRBJ2-5; TCRdb returns TRBD2, unconfirmable since there is no DNA. In germline, CDR1 is WNHNN, CDR2 SYGVQD (reference sequence). The CDR3 sequence is 13 residues long. The CDR3 region is CAIPSGSGETQYF.

This chain uses TRBV29-1 with TRBJ1-1; TCRdb's D call of TRBD1 is untestable without DNA. The CDR3 has 14 residues. Per the germline V gene, CDR1 is SQVTM and CDR2 is ANQGSEA. This CDR3 reads CSVNTGGGNTEAFF.

This chain uses TRBV3-1 with TRBJ2-1; the D gene TCRdb calls, TRBD2, cannot be checked with no DNA. From germline, CDR1 is LGHDT and CDR2 YNNKEL (reference sequence). The CDR3 loop spans 16 amino acids. This CDR3 is CASSQGGGAGVNEQFF.

The chain has TRBV10-3 and TRBJ2-3; the D call of TRBD2 rests on TCRdb alone, since no DNA is present to check it. This CDR3 is built from 14 residues. The germline V gene has CDR1 ENHRY and CDR2 SYGVKD. CDR3 amino acids: CAIGTSLSTDTQYF.